This T cell receptor beta chain emerged from a study of T-cell reconstitution after alpha-beta-depleted transplantation in children. Construction of the TCRbeta library involved unique molecular identifiers. TCRdb fed the PCR reads into MiXCR, producing one record per CDR3 protein. The table shows roughly 200,000 distinct CDR3 sequences, with about 8.2% occurring only once. Trimming removed 5 bases at V and 8 bases at J, with 13 bases between. The CDR3 extends over 13 amino acids. Looked up from germline, CDR1 is MNHNY and CDR2 is SVGAGI (reference sequence). The TCR comes from a male patient between 2 and 10 years old who had a stem cell transplant for acute myeloid leukemia, so the T cells may come from the graft donor. The V and J genes are TRBV6-6 and TRBJ2-1, with D possibly being TRBD2 (6 bases). Material: PBMCs, mostly from graft donor cells, obtained 360 days after TCRalphabeta/CD19-depleted stem cell transplant. The DNA for the CDR3 is TGTGCCAGCAGTCCGGGAGAGGGCTATGAGCAGTTCTTC. Translation: CASSPGEGYEQFF.